The 30 T cell receptor beta chains presented below share a single source sample, sequenced in a study of cytomegalovirus exposure and HLA in healthy donors. 60 Vbeta and 13 Jbeta primers were used in PCR. Here immunoSEQ multiplex PCR was the method, and the copy in TCRdb shows in-frame clones only, minus some. This table has roughly 130,000 clones, about 84% appearing once. Sample: PBMCs. Receptors were obtained from a boy younger than 18 in good health and CMV-seronegative.

This rearrangement joins TRBV25-1 to TRBJ2-1; D unresolved. V was clipped by 7 bases and J by 0 bases, with 13 bases between them. This CDR3 is 15 amino acids long. Per germline, CDR1 MGHDK and CDR2 SYGVNS. The CDR3 region is CASTPDASSYNEQFF. DNA of the CDR3: TGTGCCAGCACCCCCGACGCTAGCTCCTACAATGAGCAGTTCTTC.

The chain links TRBV28 to TRBJ1-1; TRBD1 might be the D (6 bases). V lost 6 bases to trimming and J lost 5 bases, with 13 bases between them. The V gene's germline CDR1 is MDHEN and CDR2 SYDVKM. The CDR3 runs 13 residues. The CDR3 sequence: CASRGLRGTEAFF. In DNA form, the CDR3 reads TGTGCCAGCAGAGGACTTAGGGGGACTGAAGCTTTCTTT.

This clone was detected only a few times. V gene TRBV6-1 combines with J gene TRBJ2-6; TRBD1 might be the D (5 bases). Trimming shortened V by 6 bases and J by 2 bases, and 11 bases separated the two germline ends. Looked up from germline, CDR1 is MNHNS and CDR2 is SASEGT. The CDR3 covers 15 residues. The CDR3 loop reads CASRLQGTGANVLTF. The CDR3 region has the DNA TGTGCCAGCAGGTTGCAGGGCACTGGGGCCAACGTCCTGACTTTC.

This chain uses TRBV7-2 with TRBJ2-6; D possibly corresponds to TRBD1 (6 bases). The CDR3 covers 19 residues. The ends were cut back, 2 bases at V and 0 bases at J, with 17 bases in the middle. Germline assignment: CDR1 SGHTA and CDR2 FQGNSA. In DNA form, the CDR3 reads TGTGCCAGCAGCTTACCCTCGGGACACGCGAACTCTGGGGCCAACGTCCTGACTTTC. Amino acid sequence: CASSLPSGHANSGANVLTF. Full variable domain (missing parts from reference TRBV7-2 and TRBJ2-6): GAGVSQSPSNKVTEKGKDVELRCDPISGHTALYWYRQSLGQGLEFLIYFQGNSAPDKSGLPSDRFSAERTGGSVSTLTIQRTQQEDSAVYLCASSLPSGHANSGANVLTFGAGSRLTVL.

J is TRBJ1-5 and V is TRBV7-9, with 7 bases matching TRBD1. Germline V gene data show CDR1 as SEHNR and CDR2 as FQNEAQ (reference sequence). This CDR3 region has 12 residues. V lost 5 bases and J lost 9; bases outside the gene matches: 4. The CDR3 loop is CASSDTGVPQHF. CDR3 DNA sequence: TGTGCCAGCAGCGATACAGGGGTGCCCCAGCATTTT.

The gene calls are TRBV4-1 and TRBJ2-5, with 8 bases aligning to TRBD1. Per germline, CDR1 MGHRA and CDR2 YSYEKL. This CDR3 is 14 amino acids long. V trimming: 1 base; J trimming: 4 bases; junction bases outside the gene matches: 2. The CDR3 spells CASSQGTGGETQYF. The CDR3 nucleotides read TGCGCCAGCAGCCAAGGAACAGGGGGAGAGACCCAGTACTTC.

This clone was seen a handful of times. This chain connects TRBV7-3 to TRBJ2-5; D is possibly TRBD2 (5 bases). The length of the CDR3 is 14 residues. Germline CDR1 is SGHTA and CDR2 is FQGTGA. Trimming left V 6 bases short and J 2 bases short, with 13 bases between. The CDR3 sequence: CASRVRREQETQYF. The CDR3 DNA is TGTGCCAGCAGAGTGAGACGGGAACAAGAGACCCAGTACTTC.

V is TRBV27 and J is TRBJ2-1, with a weak D call TRBD1 (5 bases). The CDR3 loop spans 14 amino acids. Trimming took off 6 bases at V and 8 bases at J, with 17 bases between the two ends. Per the germline V gene, CDR1 is MNHEY and CDR2 is SMNVEV (reference sequence). CDR3 coding DNA: TGTGCCAGCAGCCCTGACTCGCTCAGGGATGAGCAGTTCTTC. This gives the protein CASSPDSLRDEQFF.

As to this clone: No conserved phenylalanine or tryptophan is present at the end of the CDR3, so a read error is the likely explanation. It is unclear where the CDR3 begins or ends on the DNA, so no DNA is shown, and the CDR3 is as TCRdb lists it. The rearrangement joins TRBV19 to TRBJ2-7; the table's D call, TRBD1, has no DNA check behind it. Germline values: CDR1 LNHDA, CDR2 SQIVND (reference sequence). The CDR3 is 11 residues long, ends included. CDR3 loop: CASSNRTRSCR.

The chain uses TRBV29-1 and TRBJ2-4; possibly TRBD1 for D (5 bases). CDR3 size: 13 residues. V lost 3 bases and J lost 11, with 17 bases in between. In germline, CDR1 is SQVTM, CDR2 ANQGSEA. The CDR3 region is CSVETAGHDFQYF. CDR3 in DNA: TGCAGCGTTGAGACGGCAGGACATGACTTTCAGTACTTC.

This clone occurred once. J is TRBJ2-1 and V is TRBV7-9, with a weak D call TRBD1 (5 bases). Trimming cost V 3 bases and J 7 bases, with 7 bases left between them. Germline CDR1 and CDR2: SEHNR and FQNEAQ (reference sequence). CDR3 size: 12 residues. CDR3 nucleotide sequence: TGTGCCAGCAGCTTTCCAGGGAATGAGCAGTTCTTC. This gives the protein CASSFPGNEQFF.

J is TRBJ1-5 and V is TRBV19; no reliable D call. The V and J ends lost 6 bases and 0 bases respectively, with 15 bases between them. Germline CDR1 is LNHDA and CDR2 is SQIVND (reference sequence). This CDR3 has 16 amino acids. CDR3 region: CASRREAGDSNQPQHF. CDR3 nucleotides: TGTGCCAGTAGACGTGAGGCTGGAGATAGCAATCAGCCCCAGCATTTT.

The rearrangement links TRBV18 to TRBJ1-5; possibly TRBD1 for D (5 bases). V was trimmed by 2 bases and J by 5 bases, leaving 7 bases between them. Germline CDR1 and CDR2: KGHSH and LQKENI. This CDR3 has 13 residues. The CDR3 DNA follows: TGTGCCAGCTCACCAGAGACAGATCAGCCCCAGCATTTT. Amino acids: CASSPETDQPQHF.

The chain links TRBV6-5 to TRBJ2-1, with 7 bases aligning to TRBD1. J gave up 0 bases and V 9 bases, and 2 bases lay outside the gene matches. The germline CDR1 and CDR2 sequences are MNHEY and SVGAGI. The CDR3 covers 13 residues. The CDR3 region is CASGDSSYNEQFF. The CDR3 DNA sequence: TGTGCCAGTGGGGACAGCTCCTACAATGAGCAGTTCTTC.

The chain employs TRBV5-1 and TRBJ2-1; possible D gene TRBD2, 6 bases. Per the germline V gene, CDR1 is SGHRS and CDR2 is YFSETQ. Trimming took off 3 bases at V and 8 bases at J, with 15 bases between the two ends. The CDR3 runs to 14 residues. CDR3 sequence reads: CASSSLPGSDEQFF. CDR3 in DNA: TGCGCCAGCAGCTCCCTGCCCGGGAGCGATGAGCAGTTCTTC.

The genes are TRBV2 and TRBJ2-7; 13 positions match TRBD2. This CDR3 is built from 17 residues. The germline V gene has CDR1 SNHLY and CDR2 FYNNEI. V was clipped by 6 bases and J by 2 bases; unmatched bases: 10. DNA of the CDR3: TGTGCCAGCAGGCGGACTAGCGGGAGTTTAAGCCCCTACGAGCAGTACTTC. As protein: CASRRTSGSLSPYEQYF. Full variable domain (outside the CDR3, taken from reference TRBV2 and TRBJ2-7): EPEVTQTPSHQVTQMGQEVILRCVPISNHLYFYWYRQILGQKVEFLVSFYNNEISEKSEIFDDQFSVERPDGSNFTLKIRSTKLEDSAMYFCASRRTSGSLSPYEQYFGPGTRLTVT.

The chain carries TRBV9 and TRBJ2-1; TRBD2 matches at 7 bases. Trimming removed 3 bases from V and 0 bases from J; junction bases left unmatched: 3. The germline V gene has CDR1 SGDLS and CDR2 YYNGEE. The CDR3 is 15 amino acids. The CDR3 sequence: CASSDTSDSYNEQFF. The CDR3 DNA follows: TGTGCCAGCAGCGATACTAGCGACTCCTACAATGAGCAGTTCTTC.

V is TRBV4-1 and J is TRBJ2-3; D is unresolved. V was pared by 8 bases and J by 1 base, with 10 bases between. Looked up from germline, CDR1 is MGHRA and CDR2 is YSYEKL. The CDR3 extends over 13 amino acids. CDR3: CASRPRGTDTQYF. CDR3 bases: TGCGCCAGCCGGCCCCGGGGCACAGATACGCAGTATTTT.

This clone has more than one count but fewer than ten. This rearrangement joins TRBV18 to TRBJ2-3, with D perhaps matching TRBD2 (6 bases). V was cut by 0 bases and J by 0 bases, with 10 bases left in between. The germline gives CDR1 KGHSH, CDR2 LQKENI. This CDR3 region has 16 residues. The CDR3 sequence: CASSPPEGTSTDTQYF. CDR3 in DNA: TGTGCCAGCTCACCACCGGAAGGGACTAGCACAGATACGCAGTATTTT.

This chain links TRBV7-2 with TRBJ1-2; the match to TRBD1 covers 8 bases. Trimming cost V 6 bases and J 7 bases; bases outside gene matches: 7. The germline V gene encodes CDR1 SGHTA and CDR2 FQGNSA. There are 13 residues in the CDR3. The CDR3 sequence: CASRPDRGGGYTF. For the CDR3, the DNA is TGTGCCAGCAGACCAGACAGGGGAGGTGGCTACACCTTC. The full variable domain, in which reference TRBV7-2 and TRBJ1-2 provide the parts outside the CDR3, is GAGVSQSPSNKVTEKGKDVELRCDPISGHTALYWYRQSLGQGLEFLIYFQGNSAPDKSGLPSDRFSAERTGGSVSTLTIQRTQQEDSAVYLCASRPDRGGGYTFGSGTRLTVV.

The chain links TRBV11-3 to TRBJ1-1, with 8 nucleotides matching TRBD1. This CDR3 is 16 amino acids long. Looked up from germline, CDR1 is SGHNT and CDR2 is YENEEA. V shed 1 base and J 1 base; nucleotides not matched to a gene: 5. The CDR3 DNA is TGTGCCAGCAGCTTAGGACAGGGGCTCCGGAACACTGAAGCTTTCTTT. It yields the protein CASSLGQGLRNTEAFF. The full variable domain, its missing parts supplied by reference TRBV11-3 and TRBJ1-1, is EAGVVQSPRYKIIEKKQPVAFWCNPISGHNTLYWYLQNLGQGPELLIRYENEEAVDDSQLPKDRFSAERLKGVDSTLKIQPAELGDSAVYLCASSLGQGLRNTEAFFGQGTRLTVV.

The J gene is TRBJ1-5, the V gene TRBV5-8, with 11 bases that match TRBD1. Unmatched junction bases numbered 5, after V lost 4 bases and J lost 2 bases. The germline V gene encodes CDR1 SGHTS and CDR2 YDEGEE. This CDR3 has 16 residues. The CDR3 region has the DNA TGTGCCAGCAGCCCCGGGACAGGGGGTGGCAATCAGCCCCAGCATTTT. Encoded protein: CASSPGTGGGNQPQHF.

The chain is built from TRBV7-9 and TRBJ2-7, with TRBD1 matching over 7 bases. After removal of 7 bases from V and 4 bases from J, the junction contained 10 bases not matched to a gene. This CDR3 region has 14 residues. The V gene's germline CDR1 is SEHNR and CDR2 FQNEAQ (reference sequence). DNA of the CDR3: TGTGCCAGCACCTTGTCGGGACAGAATTACGAGCAGTACTTC. Translation: CASTLSGQNYEQYF.

The rearrangement joins TRBV7-2 to TRBJ2-3; no clear D. The CDR3 length is 12 residues. Per germline, CDR1 SGHTA and CDR2 FQGNSA. Deletions cut 2 bases from V and 5 bases from J, with 5 bases between. The CDR3 region is CASSLLEDTQYF. The CDR3 DNA reads as TGTGCCAGCAGCTTACTAGAAGATACGCAGTATTTT.

This chain joins TRBV5-1 and TRBJ2-2; 9 bases line up with TRBD2. CDR1 and CDR2 from the germline V gene are SGHRS and YFSETQ. Trimming cost V 1 base and J 6 bases; bases outside gene matches: 7. This CDR3 has 16 amino acids. CDR3 sequence: CASSLYTSGQSGELFF. CDR3 bases: TGCGCCAGCAGCTTGTATACTAGCGGGCAGTCCGGGGAGCTGTTTTTT.

In its sample, this clone was seen a few times. The chain carries TRBV6-1 and TRBJ2-5, with D perhaps TRBD1 (6 bases). The CDR3 has 17 amino acids. Trimming shortened V by 0 bases and J by 2 bases, and 16 bases separated the two germline ends. The germline V gene encodes CDR1 MNHNS and CDR2 SASEGT. CDR3 bases: TGTGCCAGCAGTGAAGCGGGGACACGGACCCTTCAAGAGACCCAGTACTTC. Translation: CASSEAGTRTLQETQYF.

J is TRBJ1-2 and V is TRBV27, with D possibly TRBD1 on 6 matching bases. From germline, CDR1 is MNHEY and CDR2 SMNVEV (reference sequence). The CDR3 has 13 residues. V was shortened by 4 bases and J by 6 bases, with 12 bases between the two germline ends. This chain's CDR3 is CASSSGQKDGYTF. CDR3 sequence (DNA): TGTGCCAGCAGTTCCGGACAGAAGGATGGCTACACCTTC.

V gene TRBV2 combines with J gene TRBJ1-4, with TRBD1 as a possible D gene (5 bases). CDR1 is SNHLY and CDR2 is FYNNEI in the germline V gene. The CDR3 consists of 13 residues. The V gene lost 4 bases and the J gene lost 8 bases, with 11 bases spanning the gap. CDR3 loop: CASSGGWGEKLFF. The CDR3 DNA reads as TGTGCCAGCAGTGGGGGCTGGGGAGAAAAACTGTTTTTT.

The chain recombines TRBV7-2 with TRBJ2-7; D may be TRBD2 (6 bases). V dropped 5 bases and J dropped 3 bases, with 20 bases sitting between them. Germline assignment: CDR1 SGHTA and CDR2 FQGNSA. The CDR3 runs 16 residues. CDR3 residues: CASSPSGGRGLYEQYF. The CDR3 region has the DNA TGTGCCAGCAGCCCATCAGGTGGGCGGGGCCTCTACGAGCAGTACTTC.

V gene TRBV4-1 combines with J gene TRBJ1-3, with 7 bases fitting TRBD1. Unmatched junction bases numbered 6, after V lost 4 bases and J lost 0 bases. The CDR3 totals 16 residues. In germline, CDR1 is MGHRA, CDR2 YSYEKL. The CDR3 coding sequence is TGCGCCAGCAGCCCCTCAGGGGGTCCCTCTGGAAACACCATATATTTT. Protein sequence: CASSPSGGPSGNTIYF.